Listed here are 30 T cell receptor beta chains from one sample, sequenced in a study of regulatory T cells in long-lasting Graves disease. This sample's time point: persistent/refractory GD, antithyroid drugs over 5 years with positive TRAb. Scientists built the TCR library using RNA that was extracted from PBMCs. Combining iRepertoire HTBI primers with Arm-PCR of CDR3 regions, the authors built TCR beta libraries. One entry per CDR3 protein, called by TCRdb with MiXCR from the multiplex PCR reads. In the table there are 430,000 or so distinct CDR3 sequences, under 25% of which are singletons. The sample in question was peripheral blood mononuclear cells (PBMCs), obtained when the disease was refractory, from a patient treated with antithyroid drugs. Receptor source: a female donor with Graves disease.

This clonotype was counted ten times or more. The chain couples TRBV7-8 to TRBJ1-1; a weak D match, TRBD1 (6 bases). CDR3 size: 15 residues. The V end lost 5 bases, the J end lost 4 bases, and 17 bases lay between the germline ends. Germline values: CDR1 SGHVS, CDR2 FQNEAQ. CDR3: CASSQGQGQVTEAFF. CDR3 DNA: TGTGCCAGCAGCCAGGGGCAGGGGCAGGTCACTGAAGCTTTCTTT.

The CDR3 is CASSRNGEGNQPQYF. For the CDR3, the DNA is TGTGCCAGCAGCCGCAACGGGGAAGGCAATCAGCCCCAGTATTTT. The chain is built from TRBV27 and TRBJ1-5, with D perhaps matching TRBD2 (5 bases). The DNA end favors TRBJ2-3, so the J call may be wrong. The CDR3 contains 15 residues. Germline V lookup: CDR1 MNHEY, CDR2 SMNVEV (reference sequence).

Comments on this clonotype: This could be a read error, since a much larger clone is one nucleotide away. The chain carries TRBV2 and TRBJ2-7, with 7 bases identical to TRBD1. The CDR3 consists of 16 residues. J lost 3 bases, V lost 5 bases, and 13 bases had no gene match. Per the germline V gene, CDR1 is SNHLY and CDR2 is FYNNEI. This chain's CDR3 is CASSLHSLNRGYEQYF. DNA for the CDR3: TGTGCCAGCAGTTTACACTCTCTTAACAGGGGCTACGAGCAGTACTTC.

This clonotype was detected only a few times. The chain employs TRBV20-1 and TRBJ2-2; the match to TRBD2 covers 9 bases. Germline CDR1 is DFQATT and CDR2 is SNEGSKA (reference sequence). The trim removed 0 bases at V and 1 base at J, leaving 3 bases unmatched. This CDR3 contains 16 residues. CDR3 protein: CSARDWTSENTGELFF. CDR3 sequence (DNA): TGCAGTGCTAGAGATTGGACTAGCGAGAACACCGGGGAGCTGTTTTTT.

This sequence joins TRBV5-5 and TRBJ1-3; D possibly corresponds to TRBD1 (5 bases). The CDR3 sequence is 13 residues long. Germline V gene data show CDR1 as SGHKS and CDR2 as YYEKEE (reference sequence). V was cut by 6 bases and J by 7 bases, with 14 bases left in between. CDR3 amino acids: CASTWGGMNTIYF. CDR3 nucleotide sequence: TGTGCCAGCACCTGGGGCGGAATGAACACCATATATTTT.

This clonotype was found many times. The CDR3 nucleotides read TGCAGCGTTGTGGAGGGAGGGGAAAACGAGCAGTACTTC. Its translation is CSVVEGGENEQYF. The chain recombines TRBV29-1 with TRBJ2-7; 7 bases are a match to TRBD2. Germline-derived CDR1 and CDR2 are SQVTM and ANQGSEA. The CDR3 has 13 amino acids. V shed 4 bases and J 5 bases; nucleotides not matched to a gene: 8.

This clonotype was observed at least ten times. The chain uses TRBV7-9 and TRBJ2-2; TRBD2 might be the D (5 bases). The germline V gene has CDR1 SEHNR and CDR2 FQNEAQ (reference sequence). The CDR3 is 16 residues long. Trimming cost V 5 bases and J 0 bases, with 13 bases left between them. Written as DNA, the CDR3 is TGTGCCAGCAGCCCAGGAGGAGCGACGAACACCGGGGAGCTGTTTTTT. This sequence encodes CASSPGGATNTGELFF.

The V gene is TRBV6-5, the J gene TRBJ1-5; D ambiguous. V was pared by 3 bases and J by 6 bases, with 9 bases between. Germline CDR1 is MNHEY and CDR2 is SVGAGI. The CDR3 runs to 13 residues. The CDR3 DNA follows: TGTGCCAGCAGTTATTACCCGACTCAGCCCCAGCATTTT. Protein: CASSYYPTQPQHF.

The chain joins TRBV7-2 to TRBJ2-3; 13 bases fit TRBD2. J was trimmed by 10 bases and V by 1 base; bases with no gene match: 5. CDR3 length equals 15 residues. Germline V gives CDR1 SGHTA, CDR2 FQGNSA. The CDR3 reads CASSLGTSGRTPQYF. CDR3 nucleotides: TGTGCCAGCAGCTTAGGGACTAGCGGGAGAACTCCGCAGTATTTT.

The rearrangement joins TRBV28 to TRBJ2-1; a possible D gene is TRBD2 (5 bases). The germline gives CDR1 MDHEN, CDR2 SYDVKM. The CDR3 spans 14 residues. V was clipped by 5 bases and J by 6 bases, with 14 bases between them. The CDR3 nucleotides are TGTGCCAGCAGTGCCTCCGGGAAAAGCAATGAGCAGTTCTTC. Translation gives CASSASGKSNEQFF.

This clonotype has only a few counts. J is TRBJ2-5 and V is TRBV12-3 or TRBV12-4, with TRBD1 matching over 10 bases. Near its end, the DNA agrees better with TRBJ2-1, so the J call may be wrong. CDR3 size: 15 residues. The CDR3 region has the DNA TGTGCCAGCTTGCACACCGGGACAGGGGCTAGTGAGCAGTTCTTC. Its translation: CASLHTGTGASEQFF.

Many counts were recorded for this clonotype. The chain recombines TRBV12-3 or TRBV12-4 with TRBJ2-1; 7 nucleotides match TRBD2. This CDR3 is 15 amino acids long. With V trimmed by 6 bases and J by 4 bases, 9 bases remained unmatched. CDR3 residues: CASSRTGTTYNEQFF. The CDR3 DNA sequence: TGTGCCAGCAGCCGGACCGGGACTACTTACAATGAGCAGTTCTTC.

The gene calls are TRBV7-8 and TRBJ2-7, with 12 positions matching TRBD2. The CDR3 contains 16 residues. Germline assignment: CDR1 SGHVS and CDR2 FQNEAQ. V shed 5 bases, J shed 3 bases, and the junction held 8 bases outside the gene matches. The DNA for the CDR3 is TGTGCCAGCAGCCCGTCGACTAGCGGGAGTCTCTACGAGCAGTACTTC. Protein product: CASSPSTSGSLYEQYF.

At least ten counts were recorded for this clonotype. The chain is built from TRBV6-5 and TRBJ2-2, with 11 bases that match TRBD2. Germline trimming cut 4 bases from V and 6 bases from J; bases unmatched to any gene: 13. From germline, CDR1 is MNHEY and CDR2 SVGAGI. There are 18 residues in the CDR3. The CDR3 here is CASSSATSGIVGAGELFF. In DNA form, the CDR3 reads TGTGCCAGCAGTTCCGCGACTAGCGGGATAGTTGGGGCCGGGGAGCTGTTTTTT.

The J gene is TRBJ2-7, the V gene TRBV5-1, with unresolved D. The CDR3 runs to 16 residues. V gave up 0 bases and J gave up 2 bases, with 15 bases separating them. Germline V CDR1 and CDR2: SGHRS, YFSETQ. CDR3 sequence: CASSLAKASPTYEQYF. CDR3 in DNA: TGCGCCAGCAGCTTGGCCAAGGCTTCCCCAACCTACGAGCAGTACTTC.

This clonotype was found a few times. The chain combines TRBV3-1 with TRBJ1-1; D unresolved. Germline V lookup: CDR1 LGHDT, CDR2 YNNKEL (reference sequence). Trimming took off 7 bases at V and 5 bases at J, with 20 bases between the two ends. The CDR3 sequence is 15 residues long. The CDR3 here is CASTPEGGGWTEAFF. CDR3 in DNA: TGTGCCAGCACCCCAGAGGGTGGCGGCTGGACTGAAGCTTTCTTT.

This clonotype was seen repeatedly, ten times or more. The J gene is TRBJ2-2, the V gene TRBV28; TRBD2 matches 9 bases. Germline V gives CDR1 MDHEN, CDR2 SYDVKM. CDR3 size: 17 residues. With 4 bases clipped from V and 5 bases from J, the junction kept 11 bases outside the gene matches. The CDR3 protein is CASSSIRLAEGTGELFF. Written as DNA, the CDR3 is TGTGCCAGCAGTTCCATTCGACTAGCGGAGGGTACCGGGGAGCTGTTTTTT.

On this clonotype itself: This clone may be a read error of a much larger clone one base away. The chain links TRBV7-8 to TRBJ1-6, with D hard to call. Per germline, CDR1 SGHVS and CDR2 FQNEAQ. The CDR3 has 13 residues. Trimming left V 11 bases short and J 10 bases short, with 18 bases between. This chain's CDR3 is CAAAVGHSSPLHF. CDR3 bases: TGTGCCGCCGCCGTGGGCCATAGCTCACCCCTCCACTTT.

This clonotype appeared many times. The chain is built from TRBV28 and TRBJ2-7; 7 bases fit TRBD1. CDR1 MDHEN and CDR2 SYDVKM come from the germline V gene. This CDR3 is built from 15 residues. With V trimmed by 5 bases and J by 1 base, 8 bases remained unmatched. The CDR3: CASSQTGTVSYEQYF. In nucleotides, the CDR3 is TGTGCCAGCAGTCAGACCGGGACAGTGTCCTACGAGCAGTACTTC.

The rearrangement links TRBV3-1 to TRBJ1-3, with 7 bases aligning to TRBD1. Germline CDR1 is LGHDT and CDR2 is YNNKEL (reference sequence). The CDR3 covers 15 residues. Trimming at V came to 6 bases and at J to 4 bases, leaving 9 bases not matched to a gene. The CDR3 here is CASSRDSLGGNTIYF. In DNA form, the CDR3 reads TGTGCCAGCAGTCGGGACAGCTTGGGAGGAAACACCATATATTTT.

This clonotype was counted ten times or more. The V and J genes are TRBV27 and TRBJ1-1, with D possibly TRBD1 on 6 matching bases. Trimming pared 3 bases from V and 4 bases from J, leaving 15 bases between. Germline CDR1 reads MNHEY; CDR2 reads SMNVEV (reference sequence). The CDR3 covers 15 residues. CDR3 DNA: TGTGCCAGCAGTTTTGGGGGGGCATGGATCACTGAAGCTTTCTTT. Protein product: CASSFGGAWITEAFF.

Only a few counts were recorded for this clonotype. The chain couples TRBV7-9 to TRBJ2-7; the D gene is possibly TRBD1 (6 bases). This CDR3 region has 14 residues. Trimming left V 6 bases short and J 4 bases short, with 16 bases between. The germline CDR1 and CDR2 sequences are SEHNR and FQNEAQ (reference sequence). CDR3 sequence reads: CASSNAAGQYEQYF. The CDR3 coding sequence is TGTGCCAGCAGTAATGCGGCCGGACAGTACGAGCAGTACTTC.

This clonotype was recorded at least ten times. This rearrangement joins TRBV6-2 or TRBV6-3 to TRBJ2-5; TRBD2 matches at 12 bases. Trimming took 5 bases from V and 1 from J; bases not matched to a gene: 2. Germline-derived CDR1 and CDR2 are MNHEY and SVGEGT. This CDR3 contains 15 residues. The chain's CDR3 is CASSLAGGAQETQYF. CDR3 coding DNA: TGTGCCAGCAGTCTAGCGGGAGGGGCCCAAGAGACCCAGTACTTC.

This chain joins TRBV5-1 and TRBJ2-7, with 8 bases lining up with TRBD2. The V gene's germline CDR1 is SGHRS and CDR2 YFSETQ. With 4 bases clipped from V and 2 bases from J, the junction kept 8 bases outside the gene matches. The CDR3 is 15 residues long. The CDR3 here is CASSPRTGGPYEQYF. The CDR3 bases are TGCGCCAGCAGCCCACGGACGGGAGGGCCCTACGAGCAGTACTTC.

This clonotype was counted many times. The chain is built from TRBV6-1 and TRBJ2-7; the D call may be TRBD1 or TRBD2 (5 bases each). The CDR3 extends over 16 amino acids. The V and J ends lost 2 bases and 3 bases respectively, with 17 bases between them. Germline-derived CDR1 and CDR2 are MNHNS and SASEGT. CDR3 sequence (DNA): TGTGCCAGCAGTGAACCGGGACGAAGAGAGGGCTACGAGCAGTACTTC. It is translated as CASSEPGRREGYEQYF.

CDR3 region: CASRPTTGYQETQYF. CDR3 DNA: TGTGCCAGCAGACCGACGACAGGATATCAAGAGACCCAGTACTTC. V usage is TRBV28 and J usage is TRBJ2-5, with a possible D match to TRBD1 (6 bases). Germline V CDR1 and CDR2: MDHEN, SYDVKM. CDR3 length: 15 amino acids. The V and J ends lost 6 bases and 2 bases respectively, with 16 bases between them.

This clonotype was counted ten times or more. This chain joins TRBV6-5 and TRBJ2-5; D is uncertain. The germline CDR1 and CDR2 sequences are MNHEY and SVGAGI. The CDR3 loop spans 11 amino acids. V lost 4 bases, J lost 5 bases, and 5 bases lay in between. CDR3 bases: TGTGCCAGCAGTTTCCCGGAGACCCAGTACTTC. Translation gives CASSFPETQYF.

In its sample, this clonotype was seen many times. The rearrangement joins TRBV29-1 to TRBJ2-7, with D possibly matching TRBD1 (6 bases). The CDR3 runs 12 residues. Germline V lookup: CDR1 SQVTM, CDR2 ANQGSEA. Trimming took 1 base from V and 6 from J, leaving 10 bases between them. The CDR3 here is CSVEAGVFEQYF. The CDR3 DNA is TGCAGCGTTGAAGCAGGGGTCTTCGAGCAGTACTTC.

This clonotype showed up just a few times. The rearrangement uses TRBV13 and TRBJ1-2, with D perhaps TRBD1 (6 bases). The germline V and J ends were trimmed by 5 bases and 1 base, with 14 bases remaining between them. This CDR3 contains 15 residues. CDR1 is PRHDT, CDR2 FYEKMQ, per germline (reference sequence). The CDR3 DNA reads as TGTGCCAGCAGCGTCCCGGGACACCGTAACTATGGCTACACCTTC. Its translation: CASSVPGHRNYGYTF.

This clonotype was observed a handful of times. The CDR3 nucleotides are TGCGCCAGCAGCTTGTCCGATGGGGGGCCCGCCTACGAGCAGTACTTC. Its translation: CASSLSDGGPAYEQYF. The V call is TRBV5-1, the J call TRBJ2-7; D may be TRBD1 or TRBD2 (6 bases each). This CDR3 contains 16 residues. Trimming took off 1 base at V and 2 bases at J, with 16 bases between the two ends. Germline assignment: CDR1 SGHRS and CDR2 YFSETQ.